This T cell receptor beta chain was sequenced for a study of cytomegalovirus exposure and HLA in healthy donors (dated by TCRdb to 2016 to 2017). About the investigation overall: In an earlier analysis of approximately 640 of the donors, about 270 Gb of sequence data and 100 million or so unique TCR beta sequences from roughly 180 million T cells were reported. About 280 gigabases of sequencing data and roughly 81 million unique TCR sequences made up an early release that covered 640 HLA-typed donors. Among the roughly 390 genotyped donors, around 81% belonged to the genetic ancestry cluster associated with self-reported Caucasian donors. The study was designed to test whether signatures of past pathogen exposure could be identified by cataloging public T cell receptors. Using immunosequencing, the study profiled T cell repertoires from 500 to 800 subjects and related those repertoires to cytomegalovirus serostatus. Besides the first cohort of some 670 subjects, a separate validation cohort made up of 95 to 150 different subjects was used. To predict cytomegalovirus infection status, the study combined high-throughput TCR immunosequencing, statistical association of individual TCRs with disease status, and machine learning. A later analysis re-analyzed previously published TCR beta repertoires from 600 to 850 donors and added high-resolution HLA genotyping to study TCR occurrence patterns. The later analysis used no new phenotypic data to find candidate immune exposures, relying instead on TCR beta sequences and their occurrence across donors. In an earlier analysis of 587 of the donors, high-throughput TCR beta sequencing was used to judge whether each TCR beta V gene segment behaved as functional or pseudogenic. Donor age, sex, ethnicity and CMV serostatus were collected together with the repertoire data. Genome-wide SNP genotypes for about 65% of the 666 donors were used in a later genetic analysis, which treated that subset as a discovery cohort. All discovery cohort repertoires had been generated on a single sequencing platform. HLA typing covered class I and class II loci at four-digit resolution. Typing coverage differed by locus: A, B, C, DRB1 and DQB1 were typed in about 620-640 donors, DQA1 in 522, DPA1 in some 600, and DPB1 in 472. Because of strong linkage in the cohort, roughly 5 DR-DQ haplotypes were treated as single units for association and clustering. Across approximately 420 genotyped donors of the cohort, an average of roughly 230,000 unique TCR beta nucleotide sequences per donor were sequenced, and approximately 17% of those sequences were non-productive.

Results and caveats for the whole study, not just this receptor: The authors suggested that the approach could potentially be generalized to other disease states and immunological phenotypes. In an earlier analysis of around 600 of the donors, most TCR beta V segments appeared in productive rearrangements about 87% or about 30% of the time, broadly matching IMGT annotations. Strong co-occurrence of HLA alleles, especially DR and DQ, made assigning TCR associations to individual alleles difficult. In the study, some 160 TCR beta chains were listed as associated with cytomegalovirus. Immune exposure information for the cohort was limited to CMV serostatus. Correlated functional status among segregating V segments might be attributable to linkage disequilibrium, but an unknown experimental factor could not be ruled out. The classifier was reported to diagnose cytomegalovirus status with high specificity and sensitivity in both the original cohort and the validation cohort. Most TCR sequences were observed very rarely across donors, whereas some public TCRs were present in many individuals. In vitro tests confirmed that a few of the cytomegalovirus-associated TCR beta chains recognize cytomegalovirus antigens. A further reported finding was that TCR beta sequences accurately predicted the HLA-A and HLA-B alleles for most subjects in the first cohort. In a later genetic analysis, a missense DCLRE1C variant was associated with V-gene and J-gene trimming of TCR beta chains, and the association was replicated in an independent cohort. A later analysis associated about 17,000 TCR beta sequences with specific HLA alleles at a false discovery rate of 0.05. According to a later analysis, parvovirus B19, influenza, CMV and Epstein-Barr virus appeared linked to several top co-occurrence clusters. The cohort was sequenced for TCR beta chains only, and without alpha or paired-chain data the features that could be detected were limited. In a later genetic analysis, fewer N-insertions in productive TCRs were reported among donors in an Asian-associated ancestry cluster than the roughly 700-donor mean. Because counts were too low, roughly 16 rarely observed V segments, including chromosome 9 orphons, were left out of the earlier analysis of 587 of the donors. A later analysis found that most CMV-associated TCR beta chains appeared HLA-restricted, with HLA associations seemingly driven largely by CMV exposure. Some IMGT-functional V segments, including TRBV6-2 and TRBV6-3, could not be distinguished by the 87-base-pair reads and were therefore excluded. Roughly uniform sequencing depth across donors was assumed in presence/absence analyses, although this assumption may not hold. Because some donors lacked HLA typing at each locus, the association tests relied only on the typed subset. In a later analysis, TCR association rates were found to vary across HLA loci, with the most associated TCRs seen for DRB1 alleles and the fewest for HLA-C alleles. A cluster of highly shared sequence variants was judged likely to represent a technical artifact of the sequencing pipeline. Compared with equally common non-associated chains, HLA-associated TCR beta chains in a later analysis were more clonally expanded and had lower generation probabilities.

The receptor library was made with the immunoSEQ multiplex PCR assay. A mixture of 60 forward primers for TCR Vbeta segments and 13 reverse primers for TCR Jbeta segments was used in the multiplex PCR. Amplification of the CDR3 region of rearranged TCR beta genes was performed with a multiplex PCR assay on genomic DNA. On the Illumina HiSeq System, the amplified TCR beta libraries were sequenced as 87-base-pair reads. Processing in the source paper ran as follows. A later analysis counted approximately 74 million unique TCR beta chains across the roughly 700 repertoires, and around 9.9 million of these chains were shared by at least two donors. To remove PCR and sequencing errors, raw reads were error-corrected and collapsed into unique sequences using a nearest-neighbor algorithm that merged closely related sequences. To assign V, D and J gene segments, CDR3 sequences were aligned to IMGT reference sequences. For a sequence to be retained, a match of at least six nucleotides to both a V gene segment and a J gene segment was required. Rearrangements were called productive when the CDR3 lacked stop codons and stayed in frame with V and J; all others were non-productive. Following IMGT convention, CDR3 was defined as the stretch from the second conserved V-encoded cysteine to the conserved J-encoded phenylalanine. Sequences without an unambiguous match to a single V gene segment were excluded from the earlier analysis of 450 to 750 of the donors. In an earlier analysis of roughly 500 of the donors, V segments were called functional above 56.7% productive rearrangements and were called segregating when the between-donor standard deviation exceeded 5%. A statistical classification framework was developed to diagnose cytomegalovirus status using the catalog of TCR beta chain sequences. A later analysis assigned V and J genes by comparing TCR nucleotide sequences with IMGT/GENE-DB human TR gene sequences. A later analysis assigned CDR3 sequences and most-parsimonious VDJ recombination scenarios with the TCRdist pipeline. In a later analysis, each TCR beta chain was defined by its CDR3 amino acid sequence together with its V-gene family, and reads without a unique V-gene family were excluded. In a later analysis, 450 to 600 highly shared, low-generation-probability nucleotide sequences were removed to address suspected cross-contamination and a sequencing artifact. For each public chain, a later analysis derived a clonal expansion index from normalized ranks of inferred template counts within each repertoire. Generation probabilities in a later analysis came from a VDJ recombination model fitted to out-of-frame rearrangements, and those results were checked against IGoR. In a later analysis, TCR-TCR, TCR-HLA and TCR-CMV co-occurrence was scored with hypergeometric tests, and a repertoire-size bias correction was applied to TCR pairs. False discovery rates were estimated in a later analysis by permuting HLA or CMV assignments 20 times. In a later analysis, co-occurring TCRs were grouped with DBSCAN, and TCRdist sequence similarity was added when clustering was performed within HLA-allele-positive subsets. Repertoires with fewer than 30,000 or more than 120,000 public chains, plus five repertoires with anomalous nucleotide sharing, were excluded from co-occurrence clustering. TCRdb re-hosts the immuneACCESS table, in-frame sequences only. Its copies lack some clones; in the studies checked, an unresolved V gene accounts for under half of them, and the cause for the rest is not known. D and trimming were read from the DNA, whereas the V and J calls and clone size are those reported in that table. Present in this sample are over 100,000 clones, 77% of which were seen just once. The ten biggest clones cover roughly 9.8% of the sample.

In total, around 600 healthy bone marrow donors made up the cohort. At the time of sampling, every cohort member was nominally healthy, though immune exposures that went unrecorded were likely present. The donor tested CMV seropositive and was one of the 289 seropositive cohort members. Each donor provided a peripheral blood sample, and peripheral blood mononuclear cells were used for TCR beta sequencing. Genomic DNA extraction from the blood cell samples was performed with the Qiagen DNeasy Blood Extraction Kit. In the case of this clone: Its target antigen remains unknown. No base quality information exists; no much larger clone differs at one position.

The V and J ends are trimmed by 3 bases and 0 bases, leaving 18 bases between them. Based on the germline V gene, the CDR1 and CDR2 sequences are SGHVS and FNYEAQ. The CDR3, cysteine through phenylalanine, is 17 amino acids long. Left in the record is the CDR3 DNA by itself, 51 bases read in frame from the first base. The rearranged segments are TRBV7-6 and TRBJ2-7; matching of 5 bases hints at TRBD2 as the D gene. The TCR sequence derives from a middle-aged man in good health and CMV-seropositive. Sample: PBMCs. The CDR3 amino acid sequence is: CASSFTDFTRGSYEQYF. The DNA reads TGTGCCAGCAGCTTTACCGACTTCACTCGGGGCTCCTACGAGCAGTACTTC.